This TCR beta chain was observed in a study of T-cell memory formation after mild COVID-19. General study results and limits: In second-wave clones peaking day 37, SARS-CoV-2 specificity remained unconfirmed.

Using its own MiXCR run on the 5' RACE reads, TCRdb lists one record per CDR3 protein. The sample has 290,000 or so distinct CDR3 sequences; approximately 19% are singletons. J gave up 5 bases and V 0 bases, and 7 bases lay outside the gene matches. This CDR3 spans 15 amino acids. Looked up from germline, CDR1 is SGHRS and CDR2 is YFSETQ. Points on this clonotype: The antigen is undetermined.

The chain couples TRBV5-1 to TRBJ1-1; 7 bases are shared with TRBD1. Sequencing used PBMCs or a T cell subset sorted from them (not recorded which). The sequence was collected from a man younger than 35 who had mild COVID-19 (a few samples of this study predate the infection). Cell type and time point are not known. The CDR3 loop is CASSLARQGRTEAFF. CDR3 DNA sequence: TGCGCCAGCAGCTTGGCCAGACAGGGAAGGACTGAAGCTTTCTTT.